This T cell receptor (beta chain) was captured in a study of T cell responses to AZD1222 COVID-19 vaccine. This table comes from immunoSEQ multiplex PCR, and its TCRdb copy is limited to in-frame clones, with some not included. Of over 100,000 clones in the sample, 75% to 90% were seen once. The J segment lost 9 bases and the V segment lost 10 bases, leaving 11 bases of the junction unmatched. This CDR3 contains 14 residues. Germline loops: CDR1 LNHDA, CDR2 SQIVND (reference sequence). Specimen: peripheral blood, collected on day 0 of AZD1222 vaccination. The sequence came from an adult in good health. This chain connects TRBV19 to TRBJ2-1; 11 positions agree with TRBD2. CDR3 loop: CAIKTSGEFSEQFF. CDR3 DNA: TGTGCCATTAAGACTAGCGGGGAGTTTAGTGAGCAGTTCTTC.